The sequence of this T cell receptor beta chain was determined in a study of blood T cells in healthy people across ages. The second PCR ran about 6 to 12 cycles with a sample-barcoded 5' primer and J-beta primers. TCRdb recomputed calls from the 5' RACE reads with MiXCR, one row per CDR3 protein. This sample has some 760,000 distinct CDR3 sequences, with 25% found just once. Germline loops: CDR1 DFQATT, CDR2 SNEGSKA (reference sequence). The CDR3 is 12 amino acids. Findings and caveats of the study: Age brought a roughly linear fall in TCR beta diversity measured per million T cells.

In this sample, this clonotype turned up a few times. Its specificity is not known. In addition, the sample was reused for a study of T cells of mothers and their children. That publication notes: Related mother-child pairs showed slightly, non-significantly higher overlap than unrelated pairs.

Sequenced: blood. The source is a boy between 10 and 17 years old in good health. The chain is built from TRBV20-1 and TRBJ2-5, with D uncertain. The DNA end favors TRBJ2-7, so the J call may be wrong. The CDR3 sequence: CSASSFSYEQYF. In DNA, the CDR3 is TGCAGTGCTAGTTCGTTCTCCTACGAGCAGTACTTC.